Below are 10 T cell receptor beta chains sequenced from a single sample in a study of CD8+CD57+ T cells in acquired aplastic anemia (dated by TCRdb to 2017 to 2018). This sample was sequenced with an Illumina HiSeq 2000. Profiling of TCR beta VDJ combinations and CDR3 sequences used genomic DNA as the template. TCRdb reanalyzed the raw reads on its own, using fastp at Q25 for trimming and MiXCR for clone calling, and kept in-frame beta chains. CDR3 protein sequences are deduplicated, and each keeps its most common genes and DNA. The sample table records about 98,000 distinct CDR3 sequences; around 70% of these occur just once. Less than 75% of the sample comes from the top ten. Expansion of CD8+CD57+ cells had been shown by flow cytometry in the patients chosen for sequencing. The sample was sorted CD4+, CD8+, or CD8+CD57+ T cells (not recorded which) from PBMCs. The receptors originated from a human donor with aplastic anemia.

The V gene is TRBV5-4, the J gene TRBJ2-2; 8 positions agree with TRBD2. With 3 bases clipped from V and 0 bases from J, the junction kept 4 bases outside the gene matches. Germline V gives CDR1 SGHNT, CDR2 YYREEE (reference sequence). The CDR3 spans 16 residues. CDR3 sequence reads: CASSSGLAANTGELFF. CDR3 DNA sequence: TGTGCCAGCAGCTCAGGACTAGCAGCGAACACCGGGGAGCTGTTTTTT. The entire variable domain, with the rest obtained from reference TRBV5-4 and TRBJ2-2, is as follows: ETGVTQSPTHLIKTRGQQVTLRCSSQSGHNTVSWYQQALGQGPQFIFQYYREEENGRGNFPPRFSGLQFPNYSSELNVNALELDDSALYLCASSSGLAANTGELFFGEGSRLTVL.

The rearrangement joins TRBV7-9 to TRBJ2-5; 8 bases fit TRBD2. Germline trimming cut 5 bases from V and 5 bases from J; bases unmatched to any gene: 7. The CDR3 is 14 amino acids. Germline CDR1 is SEHNR and CDR2 is FQNEAQ (reference sequence). CDR3 DNA: TGTGCCAGCAGCCCCGCGGGGGGCTATGAGACCCAGTACTTC. Amino acids: CASSPAGGYETQYF.

The rearrangement uses TRBV29-1 and TRBJ1-2, with 8 bases fitting TRBD1. V gave up 8 bases and J gave up 7 bases; unmatched junction bases: 15. This CDR3 is 14 amino acids long. CDR1 is SQVTM, CDR2 ANQGSEA, per germline. In nucleotides, the CDR3 is TGCAGCTCCTCGGCGGCAGGGGGCTGGAGTGGCTACACCTTC. Protein sequence: CSSSAAGGWSGYTF.

This clonotype has a count of ten or more. This chain connects TRBV7-9 to TRBJ2-5; D gene uncertain. CDR1 SEHNR and CDR2 FQNEAQ come from the germline V gene (reference sequence). CDR3 length equals 12 residues. V lost 1 base and J 5 bases, leaving 5 bases between the germline ends. CDR3 nucleotides: TGTGCCAGCAGCTTAGTTGGGGAGACCCAGTACTTC. Protein: CASSLVGETQYF.

Only a few counts were recorded for this clonotype. The chain uses TRBV2 and TRBJ2-7, with D possibly TRBD2 on 6 matching bases. Germline CDR1 and CDR2: SNHLY and FYNNEI. This CDR3 is built from 14 residues. V lost 4 bases to trimming and J lost 1 base, with 11 bases between them. This CDR3 is CASSGLALSYEQYF. The CDR3 bases are TGTGCCAGCAGTGGGCTAGCGCTGTCCTACGAGCAGTACTTC.

This sequence joins TRBV19 and TRBJ2-7, with 9 positions matching TRBD1. The CDR3 contains 14 residues. Germline lookup yields CDR1 LNHDA and CDR2 SQIVND (reference sequence). V lost 5 bases and J lost 2; bases outside the gene matches: 4. CDR3 residues: CASSETGGTYEQYF. In DNA, the CDR3 is TGTGCCAGTAGTGAGACAGGGGGAACCTACGAGCAGTACTTC.

V is TRBV10-3 and J is TRBJ2-5; TRBD2 is a possible D gene (5 bases). The V gene's germline CDR1 is ENHRY and CDR2 SYGVKD. The CDR3 loop spans 13 amino acids. Trimming removed 4 bases from V and 6 bases from J, with 12 bases in between. The CDR3 DNA is TGTGCCATCAGTGTAAATAGCGAGCAGACCCAGTACTTC. Amino acid sequence: CAISVNSEQTQYF.

This clonotype occurred a few times. The V gene is TRBV2, the J gene TRBJ2-3; 8 bases fit TRBD2. Losses at the gene ends were 4 bases for V and 0 bases for J; bases not matched to a gene: 3. The CDR3 sequence is 15 residues long. Germline CDR1 and CDR2: SNHLY and FYNNEI. This chain's CDR3 is CASSVLAVSTDTQYF. The CDR3 bases are TGTGCCAGCAGTGTACTAGCGGTTAGCACAGATACGCAGTATTTT.

This sequence joins TRBV11-1 and TRBJ2-3, with 16 bases lining up with TRBD2. CDR1 and CDR2 (germline): SGHAT, FQDESV (reference sequence). V lost 5 bases, J lost 4 bases, and 3 bases stayed unmatched. This CDR3 is 16 amino acids long. CDR3 nucleotide sequence: TGTGCCAGCAGCGGGACTAGCGGGAGGGGTCCAGATACGCAGTATTTT. It translates to CASSGTSGRGPDTQYF.

The V and J genes are TRBV2 and TRBJ1-5, with D possibly being TRBD1 (5 bases). This CDR3 region has 14 residues. Trimming shortened V by 4 bases and J by 2 bases, and 9 bases separated the two germline ends. CDR1 and CDR2 from the germline V gene are SNHLY and FYNNEI. The CDR3 nucleotides read TGTGCCAGCAGTGGACAGAGGGGCAATCAGCCCCAGCATTTT. This codes for CASSGQRGNQPQHF.